What follows are 4 T cell receptor beta chains derived from one specimen sequenced in a study of cytomegalovirus exposure and HLA in healthy donors. It was with 60 Vbeta and 13 Jbeta primers that the PCR ran. Here immunoSEQ multiplex PCR was the method, and the copy in TCRdb shows in-frame clones only, minus some. The sample lists 150,000 to 200,000 clones; 70% were seen once. What was sequenced was PBMCs. The source of these receptors is a man younger than 35 in good health and CMV-seropositive.

This chain uses TRBV19 with TRBJ1-2, with unresolved D. V lost 2 bases, J lost 0 bases, and 10 bases lay in between. This CDR3 comprises 15 residues. Germline assignment: CDR1 LNHDA and CDR2 SQIVND (reference sequence). CDR3 region: CASSISQSANYGYTF. The CDR3, as DNA: TGTGCCAGTAGTATATCTCAGTCTGCTAACTATGGCTACACCTTC.

The chain has TRBV18 and TRBJ1-4, with no clear D. Germline V lookup: CDR1 KGHSH, CDR2 LQKENI. Trimming stripped 2 bases from V and 0 bases from J, with 10 bases between. The CDR3 consists of 16 residues. The CDR3, as DNA: TGTGCCAGCTCACCAGTTAGCACCACAACTAATGAAAAACTGTTTTTT. Protein: CASSPVSTTTNEKLFF.

The V and J genes are TRBV27 and TRBJ1-2; D not certain. The CDR3 has 12 amino acids. CDR1 and CDR2 (germline): MNHEY, SMNVEV (reference sequence). Trimming cost V 5 bases and J 8 bases, with 12 bases left between them. This CDR3 reads CASSPPSGGYTF. The CDR3 nucleotides are TGTGCCAGCAGTCCCCCCAGCGGAGGCTACACCTTC.

In this sample, this clone turned up a few times. This chain links TRBV5-1 with TRBJ1-1, with D unresolved. This CDR3 has 15 residues. CDR1 is SGHRS and CDR2 is YFSETQ in the germline V gene. The V and J ends lost 0 bases and 2 bases respectively, with 11 bases between them. The CDR3 DNA is TGCGCCAGCAGCTTGGGAGGGATCACCAACACTGAAGCTTTCTTT. Translation gives CASSLGGITNTEAFF.